This section outlines one T cell receptor beta chain sequence together with its context. This record comes from a study of T cells in localized non-small cell lung cancer. The V gene end was trimmed by 3 bases and the J gene end by 6 bases; junction bases not matched to a gene: 4. CDR1 and CDR2 from the germline V gene are SGHTA and FQGTGA. The CDR3 is 14 residues long. Using immunoSEQ multiplex PCR, the repertoire was profiled, and TCRdb retains in-frame clones only, with some absent. Here the sample spans some 50,000 clones, over 70% being singletons. This TCR was sampled from a man between 40 and 75 years old with stage III lung adenocarcinoma. The gene calls are TRBV7-3 and TRBJ2-1, with 8 bases matching TRBD1. The source material was peripheral blood mononuclear cells, sampled before any cancer treatment. The DNA for the CDR3 is TGTGCCAGCAGCTTGAACAGGGGGGCCAATGAGCAGTTCTTC. This gives the protein CASSLNRGANEQFF.